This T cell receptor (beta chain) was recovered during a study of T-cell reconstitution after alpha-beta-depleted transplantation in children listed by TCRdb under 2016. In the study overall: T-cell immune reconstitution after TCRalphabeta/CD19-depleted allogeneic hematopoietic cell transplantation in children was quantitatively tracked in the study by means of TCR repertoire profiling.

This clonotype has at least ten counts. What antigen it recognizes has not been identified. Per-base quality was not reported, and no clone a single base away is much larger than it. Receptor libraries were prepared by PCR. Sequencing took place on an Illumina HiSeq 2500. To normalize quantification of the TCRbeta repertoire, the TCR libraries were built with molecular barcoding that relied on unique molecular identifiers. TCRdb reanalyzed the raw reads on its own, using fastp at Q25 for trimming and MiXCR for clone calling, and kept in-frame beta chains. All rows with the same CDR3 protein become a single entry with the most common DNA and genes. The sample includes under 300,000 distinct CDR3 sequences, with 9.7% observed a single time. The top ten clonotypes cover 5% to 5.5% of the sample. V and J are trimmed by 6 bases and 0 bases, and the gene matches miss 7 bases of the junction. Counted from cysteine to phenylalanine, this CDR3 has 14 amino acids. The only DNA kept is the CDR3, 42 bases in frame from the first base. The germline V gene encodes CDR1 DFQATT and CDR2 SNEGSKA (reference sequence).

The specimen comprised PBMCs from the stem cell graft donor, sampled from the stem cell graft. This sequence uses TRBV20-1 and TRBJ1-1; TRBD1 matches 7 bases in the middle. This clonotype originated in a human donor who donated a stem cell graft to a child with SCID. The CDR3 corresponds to CSALTGVMNTEAFF. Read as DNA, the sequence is TGCAGTGCCCTAACAGGGGTCATGAACACTGAAGCTTTCTTT.